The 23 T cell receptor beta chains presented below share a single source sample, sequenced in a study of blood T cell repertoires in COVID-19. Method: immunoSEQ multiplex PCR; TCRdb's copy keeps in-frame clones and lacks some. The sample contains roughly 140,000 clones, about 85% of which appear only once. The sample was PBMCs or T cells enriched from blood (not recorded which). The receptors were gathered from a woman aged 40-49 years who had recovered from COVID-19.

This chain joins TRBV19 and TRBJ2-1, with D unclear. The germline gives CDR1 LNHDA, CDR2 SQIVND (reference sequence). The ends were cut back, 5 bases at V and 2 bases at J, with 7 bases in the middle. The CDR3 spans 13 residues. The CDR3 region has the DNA TGTGCCAGTAGTCTCGGTGCCTACAATGAGCAGTTCTTC. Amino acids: CASSLGAYNEQFF.

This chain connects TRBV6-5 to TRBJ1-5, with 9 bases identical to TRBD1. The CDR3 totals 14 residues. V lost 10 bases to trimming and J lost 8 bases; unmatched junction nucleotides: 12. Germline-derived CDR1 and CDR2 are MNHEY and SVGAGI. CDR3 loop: CATLGTGGRKPQHF. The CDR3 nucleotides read TGTGCCACCCTTGGTACAGGGGGCAGGAAGCCCCAGCATTTT.

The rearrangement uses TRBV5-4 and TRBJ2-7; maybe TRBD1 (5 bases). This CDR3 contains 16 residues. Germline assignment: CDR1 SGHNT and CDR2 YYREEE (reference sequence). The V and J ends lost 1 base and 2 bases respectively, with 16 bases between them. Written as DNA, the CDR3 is TGTGCCAGCAGCTTGCAGGGTACGCAGACGGCCTACGAGCAGTACTTC. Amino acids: CASSLQGTQTAYEQYF.

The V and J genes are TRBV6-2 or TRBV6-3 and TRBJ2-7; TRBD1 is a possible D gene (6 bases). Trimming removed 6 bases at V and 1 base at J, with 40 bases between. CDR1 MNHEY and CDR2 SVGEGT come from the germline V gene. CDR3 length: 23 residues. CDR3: CASSPWSPYLVVEKTGHSYEQYF. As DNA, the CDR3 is TGTGCCAGCAGCCCTTGGTCCCCATATTTGGTGGTTGAGAAAACAGGGCATTCCTACGAGCAGTACTTC.

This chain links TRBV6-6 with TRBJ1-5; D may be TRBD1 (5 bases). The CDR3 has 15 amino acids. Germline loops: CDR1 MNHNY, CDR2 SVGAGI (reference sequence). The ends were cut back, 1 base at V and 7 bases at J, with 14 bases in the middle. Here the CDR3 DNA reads TGTGCCAGCAGTTACTACATCGGGGGAGAACAGCCCCAGCATTTT. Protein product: CASSYYIGGEQPQHF.

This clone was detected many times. Here the CDR3 DNA reads TGTGCCAGCAGCCAAGATTCCGAGGGACAGGGGTATTCACCCCTCCACTTT. This translates into CASSQDSEGQGYSPLHF. The chain employs TRBV4-2 and TRBJ1-6; 10 bases are shared with TRBD1. The CDR3 covers 17 residues. The junction had 7 bases not matched to a gene; V was cut back by 0 bases and J by 8 bases. Germline CDR1 and CDR2: LGHNA and YNFKEQ.

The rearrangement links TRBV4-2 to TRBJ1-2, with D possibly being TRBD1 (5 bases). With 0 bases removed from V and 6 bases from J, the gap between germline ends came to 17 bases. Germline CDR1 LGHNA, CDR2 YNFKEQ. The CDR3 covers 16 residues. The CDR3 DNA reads TGTGCCAGCAGCCAAGAGCCTGGAGGGGTGGCCAATGGCTACACCTTC. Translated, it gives CASSQEPGGVANGYTF.

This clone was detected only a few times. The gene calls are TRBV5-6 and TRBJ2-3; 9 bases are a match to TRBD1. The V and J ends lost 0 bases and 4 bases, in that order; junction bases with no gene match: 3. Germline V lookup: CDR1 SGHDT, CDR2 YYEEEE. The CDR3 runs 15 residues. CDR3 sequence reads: CASSLATGGADTQYF. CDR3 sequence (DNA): TGTGCCAGCAGCTTGGCCACAGGGGGCGCAGATACGCAGTATTTT.

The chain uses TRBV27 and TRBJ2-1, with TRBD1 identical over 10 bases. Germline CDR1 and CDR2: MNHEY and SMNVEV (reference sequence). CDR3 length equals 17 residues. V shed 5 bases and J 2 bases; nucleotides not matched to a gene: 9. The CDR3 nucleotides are TGTGCCAGCAGTCCGCCCGCCGGGACAGGGGCCTACAATGAGCAGTTCTTC. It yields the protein CASSPPAGTGAYNEQFF.

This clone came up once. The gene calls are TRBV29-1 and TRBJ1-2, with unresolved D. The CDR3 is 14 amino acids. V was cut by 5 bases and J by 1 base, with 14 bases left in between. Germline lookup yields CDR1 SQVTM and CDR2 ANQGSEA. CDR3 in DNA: TGCAGCGTTCCCCGGACTGGGAATAACTATGGCTACACCTTC. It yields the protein CSVPRTGNNYGYTF.

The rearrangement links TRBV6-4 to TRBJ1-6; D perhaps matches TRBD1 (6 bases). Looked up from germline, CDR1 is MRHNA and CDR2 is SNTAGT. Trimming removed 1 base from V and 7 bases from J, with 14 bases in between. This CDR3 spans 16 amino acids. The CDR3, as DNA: TGTGCCAGCAGTGACTTCAGCCGGGACAAAAATTCACCCCTCCACTTT. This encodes CASSDFSRDKNSPLHF.

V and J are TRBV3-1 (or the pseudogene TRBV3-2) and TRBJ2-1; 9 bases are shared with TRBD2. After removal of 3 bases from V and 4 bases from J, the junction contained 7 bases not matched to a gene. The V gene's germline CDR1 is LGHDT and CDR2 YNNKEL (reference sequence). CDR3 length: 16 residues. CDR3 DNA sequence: TGTGCCAGCAGCCACCTCGTTAGCGGGGGATACAATGAGCAGTTCTTC. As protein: CASSHLVSGGYNEQFF.

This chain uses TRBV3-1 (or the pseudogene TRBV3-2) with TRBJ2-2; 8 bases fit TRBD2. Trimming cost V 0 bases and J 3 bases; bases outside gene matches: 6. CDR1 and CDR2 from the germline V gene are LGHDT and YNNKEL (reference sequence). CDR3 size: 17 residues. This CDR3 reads CASSQEGRRGDTGELFF. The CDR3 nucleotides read TGTGCCAGCAGCCAAGAGGGGCGGCGGGGGGACACCGGGGAGCTGTTTTTT.

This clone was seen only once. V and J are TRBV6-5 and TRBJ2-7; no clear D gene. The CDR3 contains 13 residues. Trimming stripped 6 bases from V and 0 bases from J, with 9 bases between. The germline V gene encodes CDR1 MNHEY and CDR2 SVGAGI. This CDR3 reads CASRKQDSYEQYF. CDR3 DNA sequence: TGTGCCAGCAGGAAACAAGACTCCTACGAGCAGTACTTC.

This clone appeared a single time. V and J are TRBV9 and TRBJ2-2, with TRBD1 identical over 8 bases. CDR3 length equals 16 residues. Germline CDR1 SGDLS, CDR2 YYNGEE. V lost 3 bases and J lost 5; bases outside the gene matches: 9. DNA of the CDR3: TGTGCCAGCAGCGAATGGACAGGGCCAGCAACCGGGGAGCTGTTTTTT. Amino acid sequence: CASSEWTGPATGELFF. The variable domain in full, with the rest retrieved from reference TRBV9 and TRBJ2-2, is DSGVTQTPKHLITATGQRVTLRCSPRSGDLSVYWYQQSLDQGLQFLIQYYNGEERAKGNILERFSAQQFPDLHSELNLSSLELGDSALYFCASSEWTGPATGELFFGEGSRLTVL.

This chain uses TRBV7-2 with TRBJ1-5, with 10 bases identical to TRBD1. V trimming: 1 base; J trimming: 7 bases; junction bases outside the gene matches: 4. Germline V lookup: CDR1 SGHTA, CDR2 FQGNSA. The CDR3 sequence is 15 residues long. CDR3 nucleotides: TGTGCCAGCAGCTTAGAGGGGACAGGGGCCCAGCCCCAGCATTTT. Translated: CASSLEGTGAQPQHF.

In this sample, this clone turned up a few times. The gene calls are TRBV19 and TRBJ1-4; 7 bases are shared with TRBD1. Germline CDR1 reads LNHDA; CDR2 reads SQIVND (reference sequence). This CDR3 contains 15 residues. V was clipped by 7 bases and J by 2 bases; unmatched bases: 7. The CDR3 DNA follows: TGTGCCAGTATGACAGGGCAATTTACTAATGAAAAACTGTTTTTT. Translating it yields CASMTGQFTNEKLFF. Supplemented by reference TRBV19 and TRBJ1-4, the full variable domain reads DGGITQSPKYLFRKEGQNVTLSCEQNLNHDAMYWYRQDPGQGLRLIYYSQIVNDFQKGDIAEGYSVSREKKESFPLTVTSAQKNPTAFYLCASMTGQFTNEKLFFGSGTQLSVL.

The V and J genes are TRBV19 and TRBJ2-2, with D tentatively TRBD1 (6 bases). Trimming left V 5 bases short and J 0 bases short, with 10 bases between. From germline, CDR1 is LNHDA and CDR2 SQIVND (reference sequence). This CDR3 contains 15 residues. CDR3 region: CASSPTGPNTGELFF. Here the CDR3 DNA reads TGTGCCAGTAGTCCCACAGGGCCGAACACCGGGGAGCTGTTTTTT.

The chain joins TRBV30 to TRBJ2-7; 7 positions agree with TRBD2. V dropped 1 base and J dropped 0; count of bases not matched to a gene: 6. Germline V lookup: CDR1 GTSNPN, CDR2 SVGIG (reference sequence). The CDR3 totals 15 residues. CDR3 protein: CAWSGGSGYSYEQYF. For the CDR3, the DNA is TGTGCCTGGAGTGGGGGTAGCGGGTACTCCTACGAGCAGTACTTC. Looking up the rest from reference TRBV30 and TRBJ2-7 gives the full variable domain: SQTIHQWPATLVQPVGSPLSLECTVEGTSNPNLYWYRQAAGRGLQLLFYSVGIGQISSEVPQNLSASRPQDRQFILSSKKLLLSDSGFYLCAWSGGSGYSYEQYFGPGTRLTVT.

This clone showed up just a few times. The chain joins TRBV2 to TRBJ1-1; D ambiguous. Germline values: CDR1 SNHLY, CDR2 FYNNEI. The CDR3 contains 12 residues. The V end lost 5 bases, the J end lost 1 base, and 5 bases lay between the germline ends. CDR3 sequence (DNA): TGTGCCAGCAGTTTCTCGAACACTGAAGCTTTCTTT. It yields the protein CASSFSNTEAFF. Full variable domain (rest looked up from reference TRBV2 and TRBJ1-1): EPEVTQTPSHQVTQMGQEVILRCVPISNHLYFYWYRQILGQKVEFLVSFYNNEISEKSEIFDDQFSVERPDGSNFTLKIRSTKLEDSAMYFCASSFSNTEAFFGQGTRLTVV.

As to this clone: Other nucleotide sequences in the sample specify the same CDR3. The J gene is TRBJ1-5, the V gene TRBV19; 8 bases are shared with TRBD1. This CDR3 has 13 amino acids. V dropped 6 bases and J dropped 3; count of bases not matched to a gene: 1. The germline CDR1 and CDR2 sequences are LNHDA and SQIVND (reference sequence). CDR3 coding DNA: TGTGCCAGTAGGACAGGGGTCAATCAGCCCCAGCATTTT. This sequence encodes CASRTGVNQPQHF.

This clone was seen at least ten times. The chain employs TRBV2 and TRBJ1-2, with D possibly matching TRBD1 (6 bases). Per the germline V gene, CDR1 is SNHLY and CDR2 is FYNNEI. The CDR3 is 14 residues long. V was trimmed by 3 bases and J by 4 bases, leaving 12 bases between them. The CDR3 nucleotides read TGTGCCAGCAGTGAGGGGGCTCTTAGCTATGGCTACACCTTC. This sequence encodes CASSEGALSYGYTF.

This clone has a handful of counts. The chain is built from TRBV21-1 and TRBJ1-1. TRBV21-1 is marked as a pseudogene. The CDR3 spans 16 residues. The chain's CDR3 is CASSNRPVRVETEAFF. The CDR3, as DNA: TGTGCCAGCAGCAACAGGCCCGTGAGGGTGGAGACTGAAGCTTTCTTT.